This T cell receptor beta chain was found in a study of T cell clonotyping in hematopoietic cell transplantation. Study-level points and caveats: At the given depth, recipient repertoires were over 97% de novo clonotypes. After transplant, recipient diversity fell while pathologically expanded clonotypes grew through day 180.

A note on this clone: Its antigen is as yet unknown.

Recipients were bled about 28 days pretransplant and at posttransplant days 30, 100, 180. Clones were sequenced by immunoSEQ multiplex PCR, and TCRdb holds only the in-frame ones, with some missing. This table holds 10,000 or so clones, nearly 98% found once. Germline CDR1 and CDR2: MDHEN and SYDVKM. CDR3 length equals 16 residues. The J segment lost 6 bases and the V segment lost 4 bases, leaving 9 bases of the junction unmatched. The clonotype was recovered from a male patient aged 55 to 69 who had an allogeneic stem cell transplant from a related donor, so the T cells may come from the graft donor. Some clones in this sample may be carry-over from other donors' samples. The J gene is TRBJ1-5, the V gene TRBV28; TRBD1 matches at 10 bases. The material sequenced was peripheral blood mononuclear cells, taken 100 days after allogeneic stem cell transplant. The CDR3 DNA is TGTGCCAGCAGTTCTCTTGACAGGGGGCTGGGTCAGCCCCAGCATTTT. Its protein product is CASSSLDRGLGQPQHF.